Below are 25 T cell receptor beta chains sequenced from a single sample in a study of blood T cell repertoires in COVID-19. Using immunoSEQ multiplex PCR, the repertoire was profiled, and TCRdb retains in-frame clones only, with some absent. The repertoire includes some 280,000 clones, 89% of them detected once, and roughly 0.96% sits in the top ten. Sequencing was done on a sample of peripheral blood. The receptors here all came from a woman aged 40 to 55 who had recovered from COVID-19.

This chain links TRBV7-3 with TRBJ2-7; D remains ambiguous. Trimming took 5 bases from V and 3 from J, leaving 14 bases between them. Germline V gene sequence: CDR1 SGHTA, CDR2 FQGTGA. This CDR3 is built from 14 residues. The CDR3 spells CASSLPTESYEQYF. In DNA, the CDR3 is TGTGCCAGCAGCCTACCGACTGAAAGCTACGAGCAGTACTTC.

This rearrangement joins TRBV3-1 (or the pseudogene TRBV3-2) to TRBJ2-1; the match to TRBD2 covers 13 bases. This CDR3 region has 18 residues. The J segment lost 9 bases and the V segment lost 1 base, leaving 12 bases of the junction unmatched. Germline V gene lookup returns CDR1 LGHDT and CDR2 YNNKEL (reference sequence). The CDR3 region is CASSQGWGRLAGGGEQFF. CDR3 sequence (DNA): TGTGCCAGCAGCCAAGGATGGGGTAGACTAGCGGGAGGCGGTGAGCAGTTCTTC.

This clone was seen just once. The chain couples TRBV6-6 to TRBJ1-2; D call uncertain. In germline, CDR1 is MNHNY, CDR2 SVGAGI (reference sequence). V was pared by 5 bases and J by 4 bases, with 8 bases between. The length of the CDR3 is 12 residues. Here the CDR3 reads CASSPDTYGYTF. The CDR3, as DNA: TGTGCCAGCAGTCCAGACACCTATGGCTACACCTTC.

On this clone: The CDR3 does not end in the conserved phenylalanine or tryptophan, so this is likely a read error. It is unclear where the CDR3 begins or ends on the DNA, so no DNA is shown, and the CDR3 is as TCRdb lists it. The V gene is TRBV12-2, the J gene TRBJ2-7; TRBD2 was called by the table and not checked on the DNA. TRBV12-2 is designated a pseudogene. With termini counted, the CDR3 has 11 amino acids. The CDR3 loop is CASRLVRERGP.

This chain connects TRBV10-3 to TRBJ2-4, with TRBD2 identical over 10 bases. Germline V gives CDR1 ENHRY, CDR2 SYGVKD. This CDR3 spans 15 amino acids. V shed 5 bases and J 1 base; nucleotides not matched to a gene: 2. DNA of the CDR3: TGTGCCATCAGTCCGGGACTAGCGGCCAAAAACATTCAGTACTTC. Amino acids: CAISPGLAAKNIQYF.

The chain joins TRBV18 to TRBJ2-1; 8 bases are shared with TRBD2. This CDR3 is built from 20 residues. V was clipped by 2 bases and J by 2 bases; unmatched bases: 17. The V gene's germline CDR1 is KGHSH and CDR2 LQKENI. CDR3 in amino acids: CASSPNIATSDTPTYNEQFF. DNA for the CDR3: TGTGCCAGCTCACCAAATATCGCGACTAGCGACACCCCTACCTACAATGAGCAGTTCTTC.

J is TRBJ2-7 and V is TRBV28; TRBD1 agrees at 9 bases. Germline V gives CDR1 MDHEN, CDR2 SYDVKM. Trimming at V came to 6 bases and at J to 0 bases, leaving 3 bases not matched to a gene. The CDR3 totals 14 residues. This CDR3 is CASSNRGLSYEQYF. Here the CDR3 DNA reads TGTGCCAGCAGCAACAGGGGGCTCTCCTACGAGCAGTACTTC.

The chain employs TRBV11-1 and TRBJ2-3, with 8 bases fitting TRBD1. CDR1 is SGHAT, CDR2 FQDESV, per germline (reference sequence). The CDR3 is 16 amino acids. V was clipped by 5 bases and J by 2 bases; unmatched bases: 9. DNA for the CDR3: TGTGCCAGCAGCCCACGGACAGGGATGTTCACAGATACGCAGTATTTT. This translates into CASSPRTGMFTDTQYF.

As DNA, the CDR3 is TGTGCCAGCTCACCGCAGGAGGGGGCGGACACCGGGGAGCTGTTTTTT. This gives the protein CASSPQEGADTGELFF. This chain uses TRBV18 with TRBJ2-2, with a weak D call TRBD1 (7 bases). CDR1 and CDR2 from the germline V gene are KGHSH and LQKENI. CDR3 length equals 16 residues. The V gene lost 3 bases and the J gene lost 3 bases, with 14 bases spanning the gap.

The genes are TRBV12-2 and TRBJ2-7; the table gives TRBD2 as D, unverified against the DNA. TRBV12-2 is a listed pseudogene. The CDR3 is 15 residues long. The CDR3 coding sequence is TGTGCAAGTCGCTTATCGAGCGGGATCGCCCACGAGCAGTACTTC. It is translated as CASRLSSGIAHEQYF.

The gene calls are TRBV28 and TRBJ1-4, with 7 bases lining up with TRBD1. The ends lost 5 bases at V and 6 bases at J; junction bases unmatched: 9. The V gene's germline CDR1 is MDHEN and CDR2 SYDVKM. The CDR3 consists of 15 residues. The CDR3 region is CASSLLQGPYEKLFF. CDR3 sequence (DNA): TGTGCCAGCAGTCTCCTACAGGGGCCTTATGAAAAACTGTTTTTT.

This rearrangement joins TRBV19 to TRBJ1-1, with D unresolved. The V gene lost 5 bases and the J gene lost 1 base, with 11 bases spanning the gap. Germline CDR1 reads LNHDA; CDR2 reads SQIVND (reference sequence). The CDR3 loop spans 14 amino acids. The CDR3 is CASSLVIGNTEAFF. CDR3 in DNA: TGTGCCAGTAGTCTGGTCATCGGGAACACTGAAGCTTTCTTT.

This clone was seen a single time. The chain combines TRBV2 with TRBJ2-7, with TRBD1 as a possible D gene (5 bases). The CDR3 is 11 residues long. The germline V and J ends were trimmed by 3 bases and 12 bases, with 12 bases remaining between them. The V gene's germline CDR1 is SNHLY and CDR2 FYNNEI. In DNA form, the CDR3 reads TGTGCCAGCAGTGAGGACATTCAGTCGTACTTC. Translated: CASSEDIQSYF.

The chain has TRBV5-1 and TRBJ1-1; D gene ambiguous. V dropped 0 bases and J dropped 11 bases, with 8 bases sitting between them. This CDR3 is 11 amino acids long. Germline lookup yields CDR1 SGHRS and CDR2 YFSETQ. CDR3: CASSLGDTAFF. The CDR3 region has the DNA TGCGCCAGCAGCTTGGGTGACACTGCTTTCTTT.

This chain links TRBV6-2 or TRBV6-3 with TRBJ2-2; 9 nucleotides line up with TRBD1. The CDR3 covers 19 residues. CDR1 MNHEY and CDR2 SVGEGT come from the germline V gene. The V segment lost 2 bases and the J segment 5 bases; nucleotides outside the gene matches: 15. CDR3 amino acids: CASSYGRDRDLPRTGELFF. The CDR3 DNA reads as TGTGCCAGCAGTTACGGCCGGGACAGGGACCTCCCGAGGACCGGGGAGCTGTTTTTT.

V is TRBV28 and J is TRBJ2-1, with TRBD2 matching 12 bases. Trimming cost V 2 bases and J 5 bases; bases outside gene matches: 7. This CDR3 is 17 amino acids long. CDR1 is MDHEN and CDR2 is SYDVKM in the germline V gene. CDR3 in DNA: TGTGCCAGCAGTTTACCTGCTAGCGGGAGGGTAGACAATGAGCAGTTCTTC. Translation gives CASSLPASGRVDNEQFF.

This clone was seen a single time. This chain connects TRBV28 to TRBJ2-1, with TRBD2 matching 7 bases. The CDR3 consists of 16 residues. Germline V gene sequence: CDR1 MDHEN, CDR2 SYDVKM. Unmatched junction bases numbered 15, after V lost 5 bases and J lost 8 bases. The CDR3 DNA follows: TGTGCCAGCAGTCCCCTTTTAGTTGGGAGGGACGATGAGCAGTTCTTC. It yields the protein CASSPLLVGRDDEQFF. The full variable domain, in which reference TRBV28 and TRBJ2-1 provide the parts outside the CDR3, is DVKVTQSSRYLVKRTGEKVFLECVQDMDHENMFWYRQDPGLGLRLIYFSYDVKMKEKGDIPEGYSVSREKKERFSLILESASTNQTSMYLCASSPLLVGRDDEQFFGPGTRLTVL.

The chain has TRBV6-1 and TRBJ2-7, with D possibly matching TRBD2 (5 bases). This CDR3 spans 16 amino acids. The V end was cut by 3 bases, the J end by 0 bases, with 15 bases between. Germline V lookup: CDR1 MNHNS, CDR2 SASEGT. CDR3 in DNA: TGTGCCAGCAGTGATAGAGGGCGGGTCGTCTCCTACGAGCAGTACTTC. It yields the protein CASSDRGRVVSYEQYF.

This chain links TRBV7-8 with TRBJ2-7, with D perhaps TRBD2 (6 bases). Germline CDR1 and CDR2: SGHVS and FQNEAQ. V lost 1 base to trimming and J lost 2 bases, with 9 bases between them. The CDR3 totals 14 residues. CDR3 amino acids: CASSLGDWAYEQYF. In DNA, the CDR3 is TGTGCCAGCAGCTTAGGGGACTGGGCCTACGAGCAGTACTTC.

This chain uses TRBV11-2 with TRBJ2-4, with TRBD2 identical over 7 bases. CDR1 is SGHAT, CDR2 FQNNGV, per germline. CDR3 length equals 16 residues. J gave up 9 bases and V 1 base, and 12 bases lay outside the gene matches. This chain's CDR3 is CASSLVGEGPRVIQYF. DNA for the CDR3: TGTGCCAGCAGCTTAGTGGGGGAGGGCCCCAGGGTCATTCAGTACTTC.

This chain uses TRBV2 with TRBJ2-7, with 8 bases that match TRBD1. Unmatched junction bases numbered 10, after V lost 7 bases and J lost 5 bases. CDR3 length equals 14 residues. Germline CDR1 reads SNHLY; CDR2 reads FYNNEI. Written as DNA, the CDR3 is TGTGCCAGCACCCCCCGGGACAGGCTAGACGAGCAGTACTTC. It is translated as CASTPRDRLDEQYF. The full variable domain, its missing parts supplied by reference TRBV2 and TRBJ2-7, is EPEVTQTPSHQVTQMGQEVILRCVPISNHLYFYWYRQILGQKVEFLVSFYNNEISEKSEIFDDQFSVERPDGSNFTLKIRSTKLEDSAMYFCASTPRDRLDEQYFGPGTRLTVT.

The genes are TRBV18 and TRBJ2-1; TRBD2 matches at 8 bases. Per the germline V gene, CDR1 is KGHSH and CDR2 is LQKENI. There are 16 residues in the CDR3. The junction had 6 bases not matched to a gene; V was cut back by 0 bases and J by 5 bases. The CDR3 nucleotides are TGTGCCAGCTCACCACCCCCCCCACTAGCGGACAATGAGCAGTTCTTC. Translated: CASSPPPPLADNEQFF. Full variable domain (rest looked up from reference TRBV18 and TRBJ2-1): NAGVMQNPRHLVRRRGQEARLRCSPMKGHSHVYWYRQLPEEGLKFMVYLQKENIIDESGMPKERFSAEFPKEGPSILRIQQVVRGDSAAYFCASSPPPPLADNEQFFGPGTRLTVL.

For this clone: This sample also contains other DNA sequences that code for the same CDR3. The chain uses TRBV5-6 and TRBJ2-5, with a weak D call TRBD2 (6 bases). The germline CDR1 and CDR2 sequences are SGHDT and YYEEEE. The CDR3 loop spans 13 amino acids. V was pared by 4 bases and J by 2 bases, with 9 bases between. The CDR3 spells CASSLRGQETQYF. In DNA, the CDR3 is TGTGCCAGCAGCCTCCGGGGGCAAGAGACCCAGTACTTC.

The V gene is TRBV5-1, the J gene TRBJ1-2, with D perhaps matching TRBD1 (6 bases). V shed 2 bases and J shed 2 bases, with 10 bases lying between them. CDR3 length: 14 amino acids. Germline CDR1 is SGHRS and CDR2 is YFSETQ. The CDR3 DNA is TGCGCCAGCAGCTTTACTACAGGGAACTATGGCTACACCTTC. Protein: CASSFTTGNYGYTF.

CDR3 loop: CASSQYGAQQETQYF. The CDR3 DNA is TGTGCCAGCAGCCAATACGGAGCGCAACAAGAGACCCAGTACTTC. The chain couples TRBV4-2 to TRBJ2-5; D not resolved. Deletions cut 2 bases from V and 2 bases from J, with 12 bases between. The CDR3 loop spans 15 amino acids. Germline V gives CDR1 LGHNA, CDR2 YNFKEQ.